One and the same sample provided the 27 T cell receptor beta chains below, sequenced in a study of beta chain features in type 1 diabetes. Antigens for these TCRs are unknown. Every isolated RNA sample was fully reverse transcribed, so sequencing captured expressed TCRB transcripts. Profiled with immunoSEQ multiplex PCR; TCRdb holds only in-frame clones, not every one. The sample consists of hundreds of thousands of clones, over 12% of them appearing once. Overall study findings and caveats: For Type 1 diabetes patients, all four CD4+ subsets carried TCRB CDR3s that were moderately but significantly shorter.

Source material: naive CD4+ T cells from blood. All receptors derive from a man between 18 and 29 years old with type 1 diabetes.

J is TRBJ1-2 and V is TRBV6-1; 8 bases are shared with TRBD1. Germline values: CDR1 MNHNS, CDR2 SASEGT. V lost 2 bases and J lost 4; bases outside the gene matches: 6. CDR3 length: 15 amino acids. Here the CDR3 DNA reads TGTGCCAGCAGTGAATCGGGACAGGTGGGCTATGGCTACACCTTC. It is translated as CASSESGQVGYGYTF.

The rearrangement joins TRBV7-2 to TRBJ1-1; the D is unclear. Germline assignment: CDR1 SGHTA and CDR2 FQGNSA. V gave up 1 base and J gave up 3 bases, with 6 bases separating them. The CDR3 covers 13 residues. The CDR3 DNA sequence: TGTGCCAGCAGCTTAGGGGTACACACTGAAGCTTTCTTT. Protein sequence: CASSLGVHTEAFF.

The gene calls are TRBV7-2 and TRBJ2-7; TRBD2 might be the D (6 bases). Germline V lookup: CDR1 SGHTA, CDR2 FQGNSA. Trimming left V 0 bases short and J 2 bases short, with 14 bases between. The CDR3 is made up of 16 amino acids. The CDR3 loop is CASSLAFGTSTYEQYF. The CDR3 bases are TGTGCCAGCAGCTTAGCCTTCGGGACTTCGACCTACGAGCAGTACTTC. The full variable domain, in which reference TRBV7-2 and TRBJ2-7 provide the parts outside the CDR3, is GAGVSQSPSNKVTEKGKDVELRCDPISGHTALYWYRQSLGQGLEFLIYFQGNSAPDKSGLPSDRFSAERTGGSVSTLTIQRTQQEDSAVYLCASSLAFGTSTYEQYFGPGTRLTVT.

The chain links TRBV29-1 to TRBJ1-2; D is unclear. The germline V gene has CDR1 SQVTM and CDR2 ANQGSEA. V dropped 7 bases and J dropped 5 bases, with 17 bases sitting between them. This CDR3 contains 13 residues. The CDR3 DNA reads TGCAGCGCCGGAGGCGGCCAGTCGTATGGCTACACCTTC. Its translation is CSAGGGQSYGYTF.

This clone was observed a few times. The chain carries TRBV11-3 and TRBJ1-1; 7 bases are shared with TRBD1. CDR1 and CDR2 (germline): SGHNT, YENEEA. There are 15 residues in the CDR3. The V gene end was trimmed by 1 base and the J gene end by 7 bases; junction bases not matched to a gene: 9. Here the CDR3 reads CASSLGGTVQNEAFF. The CDR3 coding sequence is TGTGCCAGCAGCTTAGGGGGGACAGTGCAGAATGAAGCTTTCTTT.

The J gene is TRBJ1-2, the V gene TRBV18; 8 nucleotides line up with TRBD1. There are 15 residues in the CDR3. The V gene end was trimmed by 6 bases and the J gene end by 0 bases; junction bases not matched to a gene: 6. CDR1 is KGHSH, CDR2 LQKENI, per germline. The CDR3 sequence: CASSVGTGSNYGYTF. The CDR3 DNA sequence: TGTGCCAGCTCGGTGGGGACAGGATCTAACTATGGCTACACCTTC.

A few counts support this clone. This rearrangement joins TRBV7-6 to TRBJ2-2, with 10 bases aligning to TRBD2. The V gene's germline CDR1 is SGHVS and CDR2 FNYEAQ. V lost 5 bases to trimming and J lost 4 bases; unmatched junction nucleotides: 10. The CDR3 loop spans 17 amino acids. In nucleotides, the CDR3 is TGTGCCAGCAGCAGGACTAGCGGTGGTTTTGGCACCGGGGAGCTGTTTTTT. Protein: CASSRTSGGFGTGELFF.

On this clone: Other DNA variants within this sample encode the same CDR3. This chain links TRBV30 with TRBJ2-7; 7 bases align to TRBD1. V dropped 1 base and J dropped 4; count of bases not matched to a gene: 4. CDR3 length: 13 residues. Germline assignment: CDR1 GTSNPN and CDR2 SVGIG (reference sequence). This CDR3 is CAWSGGQRYEQYF. The CDR3 DNA sequence: TGTGCCTGGAGTGGGGGACAGAGGTACGAGCAGTACTTC.

This clone was counted only a few times. This chain links TRBV29-1 with TRBJ2-1; either TRBD1 or TRBD2 may fit D (5 bases each). This CDR3 region has 15 residues. The V and J ends lost 7 bases and 4 bases respectively, with 20 bases between them. Germline CDR1 SQVTM, CDR2 ANQGSEA. The CDR3 loop is CSETLRGGGYNEQFF. The CDR3 DNA reads as TGCAGCGAGACCCTACGGGGTGGGGGTTACAATGAGCAGTTCTTC.

V and J are TRBV30 and TRBJ1-6; D is perhaps TRBD1 (5 bases). CDR1 GTSNPN and CDR2 SVGIG come from the germline V gene (reference sequence). This CDR3 has 15 residues. Trimming took off 1 base at V and 8 bases at J, with 15 bases between the two ends. Here the CDR3 DNA reads TGTGCCTGGAGTGAAGGGGCGCCATCCTATTCACCCCTCCACTTT. It codes for CAWSEGAPSYSPLHF.

This clone has only a few counts. This chain links TRBV29-1 with TRBJ2-1; 7 bases align to TRBD2. J lost 5 bases, V lost 4 bases, and 11 bases had no gene match. The length of the CDR3 is 15 residues. The germline V gene has CDR1 SQVTM and CDR2 ANQGSEA. The CDR3 sequence is CSVVPGERGNNEQFF. The CDR3 nucleotides read TGCAGCGTTGTCCCGGGGGAGCGGGGTAACAATGAGCAGTTCTTC.

This clone has only a few counts. The V gene is TRBV4-2, the J gene TRBJ2-3, with TRBD2 matching 7 bases. V lost 0 bases to trimming and J lost 2 bases; unmatched junction nucleotides: 5. The CDR3 is made up of 16 amino acids. The germline V gene has CDR1 LGHNA and CDR2 YNFKEQ. The CDR3 sequence is CASSQDPQRDTDTQYF. In DNA, the CDR3 is TGTGCCAGCAGCCAAGATCCTCAGCGGGACACAGATACGCAGTATTTT.

This clone was counted a few times. The V call is TRBV4-3, the J call TRBJ1-5; D is unclear. V shed 1 base and J shed 6 bases, with 10 bases lying between them. The CDR3 consists of 14 residues. CDR1 LGHNA and CDR2 YSLEER come from the germline V gene. CDR3 residues: CASSQGGESQPQHF. In nucleotides, the CDR3 is TGCGCCAGCAGCCAAGGTGGTGAGAGTCAGCCCCAGCATTTT.

This clone was observed a single time. This chain links TRBV27 with TRBJ2-1, with D uncertain. The CDR3 is made up of 14 amino acids. Per the germline V gene, CDR1 is MNHEY and CDR2 is SMNVEV (reference sequence). V was clipped by 3 bases and J by 6 bases, with 12 bases between them. The CDR3 sequence is CASSFQQGPNEQFF. DNA for the CDR3: TGTGCCAGCAGTTTCCAACAAGGTCCCAATGAGCAGTTCTTC.

The chain couples TRBV14 to TRBJ2-7, with 7 bases matching TRBD1. The CDR3 consists of 13 residues. The V and J ends lost 6 bases and 6 bases, in that order; junction bases with no gene match: 8. Germline assignment: CDR1 SGHDN and CDR2 FVKESK. The CDR3 loop is CASRRTGLGEQYF. The CDR3 nucleotides are TGTGCCAGCAGAAGGACAGGACTCGGCGAGCAGTACTTC.

This clone was picked up a small number of times. The V and J genes are TRBV7-2 and TRBJ1-4, with D hard to call. CDR1 SGHTA and CDR2 FQGNSA come from the germline V gene. This CDR3 comprises 16 residues. V was pared by 5 bases and J by 0 bases, with 13 bases between. CDR3 protein: CASSPSGGATNEKLFF. In DNA, the CDR3 is TGTGCCAGCAGCCCAAGCGGTGGAGCAACTAATGAAAAACTGTTTTTT.

As concerns this clone: Other DNA sequences of this sample code for an identical CDR3. The rearrangement links TRBV28 to TRBJ2-3, with unresolved D. Germline values: CDR1 MDHEN, CDR2 SYDVKM. The CDR3 runs 11 residues. Trimming stripped 3 bases from V and 6 bases from J, with 4 bases between. CDR3 sequence reads: CASSFTDTQYF. The CDR3, as DNA: TGTGCCAGCAGTTTTACGGATACGCAGTATTTT.

The rearrangement uses TRBV4-2 and TRBJ2-1, with TRBD1 as a possible D gene (6 bases). The ends were cut back, 4 bases at V and 7 bases at J, with 17 bases in the middle. Germline V CDR1 and CDR2: LGHNA, YNFKEQ. CDR3 size: 15 residues. The DNA for the CDR3 is TGTGCCAGCAGCCGTAACGGACAGACCGGGAATGAGCAGTTCTTC. It is translated as CASSRNGQTGNEQFF.

The chain recombines TRBV7-2 with TRBJ2-1; D uncertain. V lost 0 bases to trimming and J lost 0 bases, with 6 bases between them. Germline CDR1 reads SGHTA; CDR2 reads FQGNSA. The CDR3 length is 15 residues. As DNA, the CDR3 is TGTGCCAGCAGCTTAGCCCCAAGCTCCTACAATGAGCAGTTCTTC. Translation: CASSLAPSSYNEQFF.

The chain carries TRBV30 and TRBJ2-5, with D unresolved. CDR3 length equals 14 residues. The V gene lost 3 bases and the J gene lost 5 bases, with 16 bases spanning the gap. In germline, CDR1 is GTSNPN, CDR2 SVGIG (reference sequence). CDR3 sequence reads: CAWRAGADSETQYF. For the CDR3, the DNA is TGTGCCTGGAGAGCTGGAGCTGATAGTGAGACCCAGTACTTC.

V usage is TRBV30 and J usage is TRBJ2-2; D might be TRBD1 (5 bases). Trimming removed 3 bases at V and 10 bases at J, with 6 bases between. CDR3 size: 10 residues. Germline CDR1 reads GTSNPN; CDR2 reads SVGIG (reference sequence). The DNA of the CDR3 is TGTGCCTGGAGCAGGGTGGAGCTGTTTTTT. Protein: CAWSRVELFF.

The V gene is TRBV29-1, the J gene TRBJ2-5, with D possibly being TRBD1 (5 bases). CDR3 size: 11 residues. Germline loops: CDR1 SQVTM, CDR2 ANQGSEA. Between the trimmed V and J ends, which lost 4 bases and 5 bases, there was a span of 8 bases. The CDR3 nucleotides are TGCAGCGTTGGGGGCATGGAGACCCAGTACTTC. Encoded protein: CSVGGMETQYF.

The chain carries TRBV15 and TRBJ2-3; no reliable D call. V lost 5 bases to trimming and J lost 3 bases, with 6 bases between them. The CDR3 extends over 12 amino acids. Germline V lookup: CDR1 LNHNV, CDR2 YYDKDF (reference sequence). CDR3 residues: CATSDLTDTQYF. CDR3 DNA sequence: TGTGCCACCAGCGATCTAACAGATACGCAGTATTTT.

This clone showed up just a few times. The chain combines TRBV15 with TRBJ2-7; tentative D call: TRBD1 (6 bases). The germline V and J ends were trimmed by 0 bases and 12 bases, with 18 bases remaining between them. The CDR3 spans 14 residues. Per the germline V gene, CDR1 is LNHNV and CDR2 is YYDKDF (reference sequence). The CDR3 is CATSRDSRTVQAYF. The CDR3 DNA sequence: TGTGCCACCAGCAGAGATTCCCGGACAGTACAAGCGTACTTC.

CDR3 in amino acids: CASSIRLADYEQYF. CDR3 sequence (DNA): TGTGCCAGTAGTATAAGACTAGCGGACTACGAGCAGTACTTC. The genes are TRBV19 and TRBJ2-7; TRBD2 matches 9 bases. Germline loops: CDR1 LNHDA, CDR2 SQIVND (reference sequence). CDR3 length: 14 residues. The J segment lost 3 bases and the V segment lost 2 bases, leaving 2 bases of the junction unmatched.

This clone was counted between two and nine times. The genes are TRBV9 and TRBJ2-3; D not certain. The V gene's germline CDR1 is SGDLS and CDR2 YYNGEE. The CDR3 contains 13 residues. Between the trimmed V and J ends, which lost 2 bases and 4 bases, there was a span of 8 bases. This CDR3 is CASSVARADTQYF. The CDR3, as DNA: TGTGCCAGCAGCGTGGCCCGGGCAGATACGCAGTATTTT.

This chain uses TRBV30 with TRBJ1-5; D gene ambiguous. Trimming shortened V by 0 bases and J by 6 bases, and 6 bases separated the two germline ends. The germline V gene encodes CDR1 GTSNPN and CDR2 SVGIG (reference sequence). CDR3 length equals 12 residues. CDR3 region: CAWSVGPQPQHF. The CDR3 nucleotides are TGTGCCTGGAGTGTAGGCCCTCAGCCCCAGCATTTT.